A single sample is the source of the 26 T cell receptor beta chains below, sequenced in a study of Graves' ophthalmopathy and Graves' hyperthyroidism. Amplified material comprised TCR beta CDR3 regions derived from RNA transcripts. An initial RT-PCR round employing HTBI primers preceded a second-round multiplex PCR. From the multiplex PCR reads, TCRdb called clonotypes with MiXCR, one entry per CDR3 protein. The sample has about 400,000 distinct CDR3 sequences; around 16% are singletons. Source material: peripheral blood. The receptors stem from a woman aged 18-29 years with Graves' ophthalmopathy.

This clonotype was detected ten times or more. The J gene is TRBJ2-5, the V gene TRBV6-1, with D perhaps matching TRBD1 or TRBD2 (5 bases each). Trimming shortened V by 4 bases and J by 1 base, and 13 bases separated the two germline ends. The CDR3 has 15 amino acids. Germline loops: CDR1 MNHNS, CDR2 SASEGT. The CDR3 spells CASSGGAAVQETQYF. CDR3 DNA: TGTGCCAGCAGTGGAGGGGCGGCAGTCCAAGAGACCCAGTACTTC.

This clonotype was recorded many times. The CDR3 spells CASSSARRGTYSNQPQHF. CDR3 bases: TGTGCCAGCAGTTCCGCCCGGAGGGGGACATATAGCAATCAGCCCCAGCATTTT. The J gene is TRBJ1-5, the V gene TRBV6-2 or TRBV6-3, with D perhaps TRBD1 (6 bases). Looked up from germline, CDR1 is MNHEY and CDR2 is SVGEGT. The CDR3 length is 18 residues. V lost 4 bases and J 0 bases, leaving 19 bases between the germline ends.

There are many counts of this clonotype. The rearrangement uses TRBV4-1 and TRBJ2-7; D gene ambiguous. Trimming left V 3 bases short and J 3 bases short, with 15 bases between. CDR3 size: 15 residues. CDR1 is MGHRA and CDR2 is YSYEKL in the germline V gene. The CDR3 loop is CASSHQGNGNYEQYF. The CDR3 region has the DNA TGCGCCAGCAGCCATCAAGGGAACGGCAACTACGAGCAGTACTTC.

This clonotype was recorded at least ten times. CDR3 sequence reads: CASSLISGTLIYEQYF. The CDR3 DNA reads TGTGCCAGCAGCTTAATTTCTGGGACACTAATCTACGAGCAGTACTTC. The J gene is TRBJ2-7, the V gene TRBV11-3; D might be TRBD1 (6 bases). CDR3 length equals 16 residues. Germline assignment: CDR1 SGHNT and CDR2 YENEEA. The V gene lost 2 bases and the J gene lost 3 bases, with 17 bases spanning the gap.

This clonotype has at least ten counts. V usage is TRBV6-2 or TRBV6-3 and J usage is TRBJ1-5; 7 positions agree with TRBD1. V lost 0 bases to trimming and J lost 8 bases; unmatched junction nucleotides: 7. The CDR3 sequence is 15 residues long. Germline V gene lookup returns CDR1 MNHEY and CDR2 SVGEGT. In DNA form, the CDR3 reads TGTGCCAGCAGTTACTCGGACAGGTTGGTTGAGCCCCAGCATTTT. This encodes CASSYSDRLVEPQHF.

This clonotype was seen repeatedly, ten times or more. The chain carries TRBV24-1 and TRBJ2-7, with TRBD1 matching 7 bases. CDR1 and CDR2 (germline): KGHDR, SFDVKD. Losses at the gene ends were 7 bases for V and 4 bases for J; bases not matched to a gene: 12. The CDR3 sequence is 15 residues long. CDR3 bases: TGTGCCACCAGCGACTCCGGGACAGCAAAATACGAGCAGTACTTC. Protein: CATSDSGTAKYEQYF.

Ten or more counts support this clonotype. The chain uses TRBV11-2 and TRBJ1-1; no definite D call. CDR1 is SGHAT and CDR2 is FQNNGV in the germline V gene. V was pared by 3 bases and J by 0 bases, with 11 bases between. The CDR3 consists of 15 residues. CDR3 region: CASSLADIMNTEAFF. For the CDR3, the DNA is TGTGCCAGCAGCTTGGCAGACATCATGAACACTGAAGCTTTCTTT.

This clonotype was counted at least ten times. The chain combines TRBV11-3 with TRBJ1-2, with D possibly being TRBD1 (5 bases). The CDR3 consists of 13 residues. The germline CDR1 and CDR2 sequences are SGHNT and YENEEA. Trimming pared 5 bases from V and 5 bases from J, leaving 12 bases between. CDR3 nucleotides: TGTGCCAGCAGCCTTCCGGGACTTTATGGCTACACCTTC. As protein: CASSLPGLYGYTF. The whole variable domain, remainder taken from reference TRBV11-3 and TRBJ1-2, is EAGVVQSPRYKIIEKKQPVAFWCNPISGHNTLYWYLQNLGQGPELLIRYENEEAVDDSQLPKDRFSAERLKGVDSTLKIQPAELGDSAVYLCASSLPGLYGYTFGSGTRLTVV.

At least ten counts were recorded for this clonotype. The chain has TRBV20-1 and TRBJ1-2; 7 nucleotides line up with TRBD1. CDR1 is DFQATT, CDR2 SNEGSKA, per germline (reference sequence). This CDR3 region has 15 residues. V dropped 6 bases and J dropped 0; count of bases not matched to a gene: 10. The chain's CDR3 is CSAIGDSDSNYGYTF. The CDR3, as DNA: TGCAGTGCAATAGGGGACAGTGACTCTAACTATGGCTACACCTTC.

This clonotype occurred once. The chain links TRBV28 to TRBJ2-7; D is perhaps TRBD2 (5 bases). Germline CDR1 reads MDHEN; CDR2 reads SYDVKM. This CDR3 comprises 12 residues. Trimming removed 8 bases from V and 5 bases from J, with 13 bases in between. CDR3 protein: CASGRGTHEQYF. The CDR3 bases are TGTGCCAGCGGTCGGGGAACCCACGAGCAGTACTTC. Combining the CDR3 with reference TRBV28 and TRBJ2-7 gives the whole variable domain DVKVTQSSRYLVKRTGEKVFLECVQDMDHENMFWYRQDPGLGLRLIYFSYDVKMKEKGDIPEGYSVSREKKERFSLILESASTNQTSMYLCASGRGTHEQYFGPGTRLTVT.

This clonotype was seen ten or more times. The chain recombines TRBV15 with TRBJ2-2, with TRBD2 identical over 10 bases. The CDR3 is made up of 19 amino acids. V shed 5 bases, J shed 0 bases, and the junction held 12 bases outside the gene matches. The germline gives CDR1 LNHNV, CDR2 YYDKDF (reference sequence). The CDR3 sequence is CATSGGTSGIRANTGELFF. The CDR3 nucleotides read TGTGCCACCAGCGGAGGTACTAGCGGGATCCGCGCGAACACCGGGGAGCTGTTTTTT.

This chain links TRBV6-5 with TRBJ2-5; no reliable D call. The ends were cut back, 0 bases at V and 5 bases at J, with 16 bases in the middle. Germline V gives CDR1 MNHEY, CDR2 SVGAGI. This CDR3 has 16 residues. This CDR3 reads CASSYSSNSIVETQYF. Written as DNA, the CDR3 is TGTGCCAGCAGTTACTCGAGCAACTCGATTGTGGAGACCCAGTACTTC.

This clonotype was counted at least ten times. V gene TRBV2 combines with J gene TRBJ1-6, with a weak D call TRBD1 (5 bases). Germline V gene lookup returns CDR1 SNHLY and CDR2 FYNNEI. Trimming left V 8 bases short and J 7 bases short, with 18 bases between. The CDR3 totals 15 residues. The CDR3 reads CASLFSGTANSPLHF. The CDR3 bases are TGTGCCAGCCTGTTTTCAGGGACGGCCAATTCACCCCTCCACTTT. Full variable domain (missing parts from reference TRBV2 and TRBJ1-6): EPEVTQTPSHQVTQMGQEVILRCVPISNHLYFYWYRQILGQKVEFLVSFYNNEISEKSEIFDDQFSVERPDGSNFTLKIRSTKLEDSAMYFCASLFSGTANSPLHFGNGTRLTVT.

This clonotype was counted many times. The CDR3 nucleotides are TGTGCCAGCAGTTTATTTCCCCAGGGGAGTTTGAACACCGGGGAGCTGTTTTTT. This gives the protein CASSLFPQGSLNTGELFF. The chain links TRBV27 to TRBJ2-2; a possible D gene is TRBD1 (6 bases). Germline V CDR1 and CDR2: MNHEY, SMNVEV (reference sequence). V shed 1 base and J shed 1 base, with 16 bases lying between them. The CDR3 spans 18 residues.

This clonotype was detected many times. This chain joins TRBV2 and TRBJ2-7, with a weak D call TRBD2 (8 bases). CDR1 is SNHLY and CDR2 is FYNNEI in the germline V gene. Trimming cost V 9 bases and J 0 bases, with 15 bases left between them. The CDR3 runs to 14 residues. This chain's CDR3 is CASSGTASSYEQYF. The CDR3 DNA sequence: TGTGCCAGTAGCGGGACAGCGAGCTCCTACGAGCAGTACTTC.

This clonotype was detected many times. This sequence joins TRBV20-1 and TRBJ2-7; 10 nucleotides line up with TRBD1. V was clipped by 5 bases and J by 3 bases; unmatched bases: 4. From germline, CDR1 is DFQATT and CDR2 SNEGSKA (reference sequence). The CDR3 sequence is 13 residues long. The CDR3 nucleotides read TGCAGTGCTGAGGGACAGGGGCTCTACGAGCAGTACTTC. Translating it yields CSAEGQGLYEQYF.

This clonotype appeared many times. The chain combines TRBV5-6 with TRBJ1-2; 7 nucleotides line up with TRBD1. CDR1 is SGHDT and CDR2 is YYEEEE in the germline V gene. V shed 4 bases, J shed 4 bases, and the junction held 4 bases outside the gene matches. The CDR3 runs 13 residues. CDR3 loop: CASSQRDSYGYTF. The CDR3 DNA sequence: TGTGCCAGCAGCCAGCGGGACAGCTATGGCTACACCTTC.

This clonotype was observed many times. V and J are TRBV6-1 and TRBJ2-7; D ambiguous. The germline V gene has CDR1 MNHNS and CDR2 SASEGT. The CDR3 has 11 amino acids. Deletions cut 0 bases from V and 6 bases from J, with 3 bases between. CDR3 sequence: CASSEAFEQYF. The CDR3 DNA reads TGTGCCAGCAGTGAAGCTTTCGAGCAGTACTTC.

This clonotype was observed many times. Since no conserved phenylalanine or tryptophan closes the CDR3, a read error is the likely cause. The J gene is TRBJ2-5, the V gene TRBV15; 11 nucleotides match TRBD2. The CDR3 spans 17 residues. Unmatched junction bases numbered 8, after V lost 5 bases and J lost 0 bases. The germline CDR1 and CDR2 sequences are LNHNV and YYDKDF (reference sequence). CDR3 sequence (DNA): TGTGCCACCAGCCCTCCACCGGGACTAGCGGACCAAGAGACCCAGTACTCC. It codes for CATSPPPGLADQETQYS.

This clonotype has only a few counts. The chain employs TRBV27 and TRBJ1-2; unclear D gene. Germline CDR1 reads MNHEY; CDR2 reads SMNVEV (reference sequence). This CDR3 has 13 amino acids. V gave up 4 bases and J gave up 4 bases, with 10 bases separating them. CDR3 sequence: CASSSGRAYGYTF. The CDR3 DNA is TGTGCCAGCAGTTCCGGCAGAGCCTATGGCTACACCTTC.

This clonotype was detected many times. The chain has TRBV4-2 and TRBJ2-4; maybe TRBD1 (6 bases). Trimming stripped 0 bases from V and 0 bases from J, with 12 bases between. The germline V gene has CDR1 LGHNA and CDR2 YNFKEQ. This CDR3 is 17 amino acids long. The CDR3 sequence is CASSQDRGTRAKNIQYF. As DNA, the CDR3 is TGTGCCAGCAGCCAAGATAGGGGGACACGAGCCAAAAACATTCAGTACTTC.

This clonotype was observed at least ten times. The rearrangement joins TRBV7-3 to TRBJ2-7, with 7 bases matching TRBD1. The CDR3 covers 16 residues. Germline values: CDR1 SGHTA, CDR2 FQGTGA. Trimming removed 0 bases from V and 8 bases from J; junction bases left unmatched: 13. The CDR3 DNA follows: TGTGCCAGCAGCTTAACGGGGACCGGGACAGTCTCCAAGCAGTACTTC. It yields the protein CASSLTGTGTVSKQYF.

At least ten counts were recorded for this clonotype. The chain carries TRBV2 and TRBJ2-5, with 7 bases lining up with TRBD1. The V gene's germline CDR1 is SNHLY and CDR2 FYNNEI. The V gene end was trimmed by 5 bases and the J gene end by 7 bases; junction bases not matched to a gene: 16. The CDR3 sequence is 16 residues long. CDR3 DNA sequence: TGTGCCAGCAGTACCGGACAGGCCCGTACCTTTGTGACCCAGTACTTC. This translates into CASSTGQARTFVTQYF.

This clonotype was seen repeatedly, ten times or more. The chain links TRBV4-2 to TRBJ1-5; D is ambiguous. The germline V gene encodes CDR1 LGHNA and CDR2 YNFKEQ. CDR3 length: 16 residues. V was clipped by 0 bases and J by 0 bases, with 9 bases between them. CDR3 nucleotide sequence: TGTGCCAGCAGCCAAGAGGAGGGATATAGCAATCAGCCCCAGCATTTT. This translates into CASSQEEGYSNQPQHF.

The V gene is TRBV6-2 or TRBV6-3, the J gene TRBJ1-1; TRBD1 matches 7 bases. Germline trimming cut 6 bases from V and 1 base from J; bases unmatched to any gene: 11. The CDR3 contains 16 residues. CDR1 is MNHEY, CDR2 SVGEGT, per germline. CDR3 nucleotide sequence: TGTGCCAGCAGAACCAGGGGGAAGGGTCCGAACACTGAAGCTTTCTTT. Protein product: CASRTRGKGPNTEAFF.

The chain couples TRBV11-2 to TRBJ1-1, with 7 nucleotides matching TRBD1. This CDR3 contains 14 residues. The V gene's germline CDR1 is SGHAT and CDR2 FQNNGV. Unmatched junction bases numbered 8, after V lost 5 bases and J lost 5 bases. The chain's CDR3 is CASSLRTGWTEAFF. Here the CDR3 DNA reads TGTGCCAGCAGCCTCCGGACAGGTTGGACTGAAGCTTTCTTT.